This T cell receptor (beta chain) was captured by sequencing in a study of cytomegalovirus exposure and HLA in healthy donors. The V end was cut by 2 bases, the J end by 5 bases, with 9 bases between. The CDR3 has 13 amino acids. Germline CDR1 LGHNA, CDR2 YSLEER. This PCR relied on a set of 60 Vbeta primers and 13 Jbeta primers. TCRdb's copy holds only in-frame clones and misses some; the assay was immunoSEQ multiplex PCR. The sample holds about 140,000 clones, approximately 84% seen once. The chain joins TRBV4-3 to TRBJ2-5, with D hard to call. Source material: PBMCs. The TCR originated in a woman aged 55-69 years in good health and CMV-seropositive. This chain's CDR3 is CASSQHRLETQYF. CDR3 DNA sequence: TGCGCCAGCAGCCAACATCGGTTGGAGACCCAGTACTTC.